This TCR beta chain was captured in a study of blood T cell repertoires in COVID-19. Overall study: Some COVID-19 samples were acute and others convalescent; all came from the United States, Italy and Spain.

CDR3 length: 14 residues. The germline V and J ends were trimmed by 5 bases and 1 base, with 6 bases remaining between them. Germline loops: CDR1 LNHDA, CDR2 SQIVND (reference sequence). As regards this clone: Other nucleotide sequences in the sample specify the same CDR3.

Source study methods: Using reference gene primer amplification, nucleated cell counts were estimated. The table came from immunoSEQ multiplex PCR; TCRdb's copy has only in-frame clones and leaves some out. The V and J calls and clone size were taken over from that table, and D and trimming were inferred from the DNA. The table includes 120,000 to 150,000 clones, about 87% detected once. The rearrangement uses TRBV19 and TRBJ2-6, with D perhaps matching TRBD2 (5 bases). Sequencing was carried out using peripheral blood. The sequence was collected from a man in his 60s with active or convalescent COVID-19. The CDR3 DNA follows: TGTGCCAGTAGTCGGGGTTCTGGGGCCAACGTCCTGACTTTC. This gives the protein CASSRGSGANVLTF.